One and the same sample provided the 30 T cell receptor beta chains below, sequenced in a study of vaccination effects on CD4 cells after COVID-19. Prior to sequencing, the ViraFEST assay stimulated PBMC with viral peptide pools, which expanded the antigen-specific CD4+ T cells. Following 10 days of culture, CD4+ T cells were isolated. Nobody among the vaccine recipients had prior SARS-CoV-2 infection (nucleocapsid antibodies were negative). The protocol was immunoSEQ multiplex PCR, while the TCRdb copy is restricted to in-frame clones and leaves out a portion. Of about 27,000 clones in the sample, approximately 70% were seen once. These receptors have no known antigen. The material was CD4+ T cells from PBMCs cultured with HCoV-NL63 spike peptides, obtained before COVID-19 vaccination. These receptors were obtained from a human donor who received a COVID-19 vaccine.

The chain links TRBV6-6 to TRBJ2-7; D gene uncertain. Trimming pared 6 bases from V and 7 bases from J, leaving 10 bases between. The CDR3 extends over 11 amino acids. Looked up from germline, CDR1 is MNHNY and CDR2 is SVGAGI (reference sequence). The CDR3 spells CASSPRSEQYF. The CDR3 region has the DNA TGTGCCAGCAGCCCAAGGTCGGAGCAGTACTTC.

The chain combines TRBV29-1 with TRBJ1-1, with D unresolved. Trimming took off 3 bases at V and 1 base at J, with 9 bases between the two ends. The CDR3 runs to 13 residues. The germline V gene has CDR1 SQVTM and CDR2 ANQGSEA. CDR3 protein: CSVDENGNTEAFF. CDR3 coding DNA: TGCAGCGTTGATGAGAATGGGAACACTGAAGCTTTCTTT.

This sequence joins TRBV5-1 and TRBJ1-3, with TRBD1 as a possible D gene (5 bases). This CDR3 is built from 16 residues. From germline, CDR1 is SGHRS and CDR2 YFSETQ. Between the trimmed V and J ends, which lost 3 bases and 0 bases, there was a span of 13 bases. The DNA of the CDR3 is TGCGCCAGCAGCTCGGGAGGGGATAACTCTGGAAACACCATATATTTT. This codes for CASSSGGDNSGNTIYF. Combining the CDR3 with reference TRBV5-1 and TRBJ1-3 gives the whole variable domain KAGVTQTPRYLIKTRGQQVTLSCSPISGHRSVSWYQQTPGQGLQFLFEYFSETQRNKGNFPGRFSGRQFSNSRSEMNVSTLELGDSALYLCASSSGGDNSGNTIYFGEGSWLTVV.

The genes are TRBV7-9 and TRBJ1-1; no firm D call. V lost 5 bases, J lost 1 base, and 8 bases lay in between. CDR1 is SEHNR, CDR2 FQNEAQ, per germline (reference sequence). This CDR3 comprises 13 residues. The CDR3 DNA reads TGTGCCAGCAGCCTCAGGAGGAACACTGAAGCTTTCTTT. It is translated as CASSLRRNTEAFF.

The CDR3 nucleotides read TGTGCCAGCAGCTTGGCCCTATCCACCCTCCACTTT. Translation: CASSLALSTLHF. V is TRBV5-6 and J is TRBJ1-6; unclear D gene. This CDR3 has 12 residues. Trimming left V 0 bases short and J 14 bases short, with 9 bases between. The germline V gene has CDR1 SGHDT and CDR2 YYEEEE.

The chain recombines TRBV7-2 with TRBJ2-7; TRBD1 agrees at 8 bases. The CDR3 totals 15 residues. The trim removed 4 bases at V and 6 bases at J, leaving 11 bases unmatched. The germline V gene encodes CDR1 SGHTA and CDR2 FQGNSA. The CDR3 DNA is TGTGCCAGCAGCTCCCATCGCGCAGGGGGCTCCGAGCAGTACTTC. Translating gives CASSSHRAGGSEQYF.

This clone has more than one count but fewer than ten. V usage is TRBV7-8 and J usage is TRBJ1-5; no firm D call. The germline gives CDR1 SGHVS, CDR2 FQNEAQ. CDR3 size: 13 residues. Trimming shortened V by 3 bases and J by 5 bases, and 8 bases separated the two germline ends. The CDR3 DNA sequence: TGTGCCAGCAGCTTTGGTCGGGATCAGCCCCAGCATTTT. Protein product: CASSFGRDQPQHF.

The V and J genes are TRBV11-2 and TRBJ2-7; D is uncertain. Looked up from germline, CDR1 is SGHAT and CDR2 is FQNNGV. V was shortened by 0 bases and J by 0 bases, with 9 bases between the two germline ends. CDR3 length: 15 amino acids. The CDR3 protein is CASSLDWVGSYEQYF. The DNA for the CDR3 is TGTGCCAGCAGCTTAGATTGGGTTGGCTCCTACGAGCAGTACTTC.

The chain uses TRBV4-2 and TRBJ2-7, with 8 bases fitting TRBD1. Germline CDR1 and CDR2: LGHNA and YNFKEQ. V shed 4 bases and J 4 bases; nucleotides not matched to a gene: 9. This CDR3 contains 15 residues. In DNA, the CDR3 is TGTGCCAGCAGCCCTGGACAGGGTTTAGCGTACGAGCAGTACTTC. Encoded protein: CASSPGQGLAYEQYF.

V is TRBV7-2 and J is TRBJ2-3; TRBD2 agrees at 7 bases. J was trimmed by 9 bases and V by 0 bases; bases with no gene match: 15. Germline-derived CDR1 and CDR2 are SGHTA and FQGNSA. The CDR3 contains 17 residues. CDR3 region: CASSLATGLVERGTQYF. CDR3 bases: TGTGCCAGCAGCTTAGCGACCGGACTAGTAGAGAGGGGAACGCAGTATTTT.

The chain joins TRBV4-1 to TRBJ2-5; TRBD1 matches at 10 bases. Trimming took 4 bases from V and 5 from J; bases not matched to a gene: 7. The germline V gene has CDR1 MGHRA and CDR2 YSYEKL. The CDR3 is made up of 15 amino acids. This chain's CDR3 is CASSLQGQGRETQYF. CDR3 nucleotides: TGCGCCAGCAGCCTCCAGGGACAGGGGCGTGAGACCCAGTACTTC.

The genes are TRBV7-9 and TRBJ1-1; the match to TRBD1 covers 7 bases. Trimming removed 11 bases from V and 3 bases from J; junction bases left unmatched: 21. The CDR3 sequence is 17 residues long. Looked up from germline, CDR1 is SEHNR and CDR2 is FQNEAQ (reference sequence). CDR3 amino acids: CALGGGQIFSPYTEAFF. The CDR3 DNA sequence: TGTGCCCTAGGAGGGGGACAGATTTTTTCACCCTACACTGAAGCTTTCTTT.

This clone appeared a single time. The V gene is TRBV27, the J gene TRBJ2-4; D not resolved. V lost 2 bases and J 7 bases, leaving 18 bases between the germline ends. CDR1 is MNHEY, CDR2 SMNVEV, per germline (reference sequence). The CDR3 runs to 16 residues. The CDR3 sequence: CASSLKGLRMGNIQYF. The CDR3 DNA reads as TGTGCCAGCAGTTTAAAAGGGCTACGAATGGGGAACATTCAGTACTTC.

The CDR3 sequence: CASRGPRDRARYEQYF. In DNA, the CDR3 is TGTGCCAGCAGGGGTCCCCGGGACAGGGCCCGGTACGAGCAGTACTTC. The chain combines TRBV6-6 with TRBJ2-7, with 9 positions matching TRBD1. Germline V lookup: CDR1 MNHNY, CDR2 SVGAGI (reference sequence). This CDR3 has 16 amino acids. The junction had 13 bases not matched to a gene; V was cut back by 6 bases and J by 4 bases.

A few counts support this clone. The chain employs TRBV5-1 and TRBJ2-2; TRBD2 agrees at 7 bases. The CDR3 is 15 amino acids. The trim removed 4 bases at V and 5 bases at J, leaving 8 bases unmatched. Germline CDR1 is SGHRS and CDR2 is YFSETQ. The chain's CDR3 is CASSGGLGGTGELFF. The CDR3 DNA reads TGCGCCAGCAGCGGGGGACTCGGGGGGACCGGGGAGCTGTTTTTT. Full variable domain (missing parts from reference TRBV5-1 and TRBJ2-2): KAGVTQTPRYLIKTRGQQVTLSCSPISGHRSVSWYQQTPGQGLQFLFEYFSETQRNKGNFPGRFSGRQFSNSRSEMNVSTLELGDSALYLCASSGGLGGTGELFFGEGSRLTVL.

The chain couples TRBV28 to TRBJ2-4; tentative D call: TRBD1 (5 bases). Trimming pared 6 bases from V and 0 bases from J, leaving 15 bases between. The germline gives CDR1 MDHEN, CDR2 SYDVKM. The CDR3 is 16 amino acids. The CDR3 DNA reads as TGTGCCAGCAGGCCCGGCCCAGGGTTAGCCAAAAACATTCAGTACTTC. The encoded protein is CASRPGPGLAKNIQYF. The whole variable domain, filled in from reference TRBV28 and TRBJ2-4, reads DVKVTQSSRYLVKRTGEKVFLECVQDMDHENMFWYRQDPGLGLRLIYFSYDVKMKEKGDIPEGYSVSREKKERFSLILESASTNQTSMYLCASRPGPGLAKNIQYFGAGTRLSVL.

This sequence joins TRBV5-1 and TRBJ2-7; D remains ambiguous. Trimming removed 0 bases at V and 6 bases at J, with 10 bases between. Per germline, CDR1 SGHRS and CDR2 YFSETQ. This CDR3 has 13 residues. CDR3 coding DNA: TGCGCCAGCAGCTTGGAGGCCAGGCGCGAGCAGTACTTC. Translation gives CASSLEARREQYF.

This chain uses TRBV19 with TRBJ1-4; no clear D. The germline V and J ends were trimmed by 5 bases and 6 bases, with 16 bases remaining between them. The CDR3 is made up of 15 amino acids. The germline gives CDR1 LNHDA, CDR2 SQIVND (reference sequence). Here the CDR3 DNA reads TGTGCCAGTAGTGTTCCGGGCCAGACGGATGAAAAACTGTTTTTT. This sequence encodes CASSVPGQTDEKLFF.

J is TRBJ2-5 and V is TRBV15; TRBD2 aligns across 8 bases. CDR3 size: 14 residues. CDR1 LNHNV and CDR2 YYDKDF come from the germline V gene (reference sequence). Germline trimming cut 5 bases from V and 5 bases from J; bases unmatched to any gene: 7. DNA of the CDR3: TGTGCCACCAGCTCCCGGGGGGGCCCTGAGACCCAGTACTTC. Translating it yields CATSSRGGPETQYF.

The V and J genes are TRBV5-6 and TRBJ1-2; D might be TRBD1 (6 bases). CDR1 SGHDT and CDR2 YYEEEE come from the germline V gene. V was trimmed by 4 bases and J by 7 bases, leaving 14 bases between them. The CDR3 length is 13 residues. Here the CDR3 reads CASSRQGRGGYTF. CDR3 DNA sequence: TGTGCCAGCAGCCGGCAGGGGAGAGGTGGCTACACCTTC. Based on the CDR3 plus reference TRBV5-6 and TRBJ1-2, the full variable domain is DAGVTQSPTHLIKTRGQQVTLRCSPKSGHDTVSWYQQALGQGPQFIFQYYEEEERQRGNFPDRFSGHQFPNYSSELNVNALLLGDSALYLCASSRQGRGGYTFGSGTRLTVV.

The chain is built from TRBV10-3 and TRBJ2-7; tentative D call: TRBD1 (7 bases). Germline CDR1 reads ENHRY; CDR2 reads SYGVKD. Trimming cost V 4 bases and J 7 bases, with 20 bases left between them. This CDR3 is 15 amino acids long. The CDR3 sequence is CAISVEGAPLGEQYF. CDR3 DNA sequence: TGTGCCATCAGTGTGGAGGGGGCGCCTCTTGGAGAGCAGTACTTC.

The V call is TRBV2, the J call TRBJ1-5; no reliable D call. V gave up 5 bases and J gave up 3 bases, with 14 bases separating them. Germline V gene data show CDR1 as SNHLY and CDR2 as FYNNEI. The CDR3 spans 15 residues. The CDR3 DNA follows: TGTGCCAGCAGTAGGTCCGGACTCACCAATCAGCCCCAGCATTTT. It yields the protein CASSRSGLTNQPQHF.

The chain recombines TRBV12-5 with TRBJ2-5, with TRBD1 as a possible D gene (6 bases). The CDR3 length is 13 residues. Germline V gene lookup returns CDR1 LGHNT and CDR2 FRNRAP. Trimming removed 5 bases at V and 5 bases at J, with 12 bases between. CDR3 coding DNA: TGTGCTAGTGGTCAGGACAGAGGCGAGACCCAGTACTTC. It yields the protein CASGQDRGETQYF. The full variable domain, rest sourced from reference TRBV12-5 and TRBJ2-5, is DARVTQTPRHKVTEMGQEVTMRCQPILGHNTVFWYRQTMMQGLELLAYFRNRAPLDDSGMPKDRFSAEMPDATLATLKIQPSEPRDSAVYFCASGQDRGETQYFGPGTRLLVL.

The CDR3 spells CASSLGRTEETQYF. The CDR3 DNA reads TGCGCCAGCAGCCTGGGGAGGACAGAAGAGACCCAGTACTTC. The V call is TRBV5-1, the J call TRBJ2-5, with D tentatively TRBD1 or TRBD2 (6 bases each). Trimming pared 4 bases from V and 3 bases from J, leaving 13 bases between. This CDR3 is built from 14 residues. Germline values: CDR1 SGHRS, CDR2 YFSETQ.

V and J are TRBV7-2 and TRBJ1-2; TRBD1 is a possible D gene (5 bases). Germline V gene sequence: CDR1 SGHTA, CDR2 FQGNSA. The CDR3 has 15 residues. The V end lost 4 bases, the J end lost 4 bases, and 16 bases lay between the germline ends. The CDR3 loop reads CASSSQTEIPYGYTF. The CDR3, as DNA: TGTGCCAGCAGCTCCCAGACAGAAATCCCCTATGGCTACACCTTC. Filled out from reference TRBV7-2 and TRBJ1-2, the complete variable domain reads GAGVSQSPSNKVTEKGKDVELRCDPISGHTALYWYRQSLGQGLEFLIYFQGNSAPDKSGLPSDRFSAERTGGSVSTLTIQRTQQEDSAVYLCASSSQTEIPYGYTFGSGTRLTVV.

There are a few counts of this clone. The V and J genes are TRBV5-8 and TRBJ2-7; D is perhaps TRBD2 (6 bases). Looked up from germline, CDR1 is SGHTS and CDR2 is YDEGEE. Trimming stripped 3 bases from V and 5 bases from J, with 18 bases between. The CDR3 is 15 amino acids. The CDR3 DNA sequence: TGTGCCAGCAGCTCGTGGAGGGGAGCTGGAAACGAGCAGTACTTC. This codes for CASSSWRGAGNEQYF.

The gene calls are TRBV29-1 and TRBJ2-1; D ambiguous. From germline, CDR1 is SQVTM and CDR2 ANQGSEA. Trimming removed 5 bases from V and 1 base from J, with 12 bases in between. CDR3 length equals 14 residues. The CDR3 DNA sequence: TGCAGCGTTTCCCCCCTTGGGTCCTACAATGAGCAGTTCTTC. Its translation is CSVSPLGSYNEQFF.

The gene calls are TRBV28 and TRBJ1-5, with D tentatively TRBD1 (5 bases). Germline V gene data show CDR1 as MDHEN and CDR2 as SYDVKM. The CDR3 consists of 18 residues. V gave up 5 bases and J gave up 2 bases, with 22 bases separating them. Here the CDR3 reads CASSGFGGGLVGNQPQHF. The CDR3 bases are TGTGCCAGCAGTGGATTTGGGGGGGGTCTCGTGGGCAATCAGCCCCAGCATTTT.

V is TRBV9 and J is TRBJ2-3; no firm D call. CDR1 is SGDLS and CDR2 is YYNGEE in the germline V gene. The CDR3 extends over 14 amino acids. The ends were cut back, 2 bases at V and 2 bases at J, with 9 bases in the middle. The DNA for the CDR3 is TGTGCCAGCAGCGTGGCCGCTAACACAGATACGCAGTATTTT. Its protein product is CASSVAANTDTQYF.

The chain carries TRBV6-6 and TRBJ1-4, with 7 bases fitting TRBD1. V was clipped by 5 bases and J by 0 bases; unmatched bases: 3. The CDR3 sequence is 15 residues long. Germline V gene sequence: CDR1 MNHNY, CDR2 SVGAGI (reference sequence). The CDR3 coding sequence is TGTGCCAGCAGTGAGACAGGGTCAACTAATGAAAAACTGTTTTTT. Translated, it gives CASSETGSTNEKLFF.